This is a list of T cell receptor beta chains from one sample in a study of T cell clonotyping in hematopoietic cell transplantation. Sequencing was performed with immunoSEQ multiplex PCR; in TCRdb, only in-frame clones are kept and a portion is missing. Among around 24,000 clones, 65% to 90% were seen once, and the ten largest hold approximately 22%. Specimen: peripheral blood mononuclear cells, collected before stem cell transplant. The receptors come from a woman aged 60 to 75 with acute myeloid leukemia. Some clones in this sample may be carry-over from other donors' samples. CDR3s include the opening cysteine and the closing phenylalanine or tryptophan. D genes are given only for firm matches. A clone size is listed for some rows: how often the clone was seen (once, few, many), or a class if it is expanded.

V,size,D,length,J,DNA,CDR3
TRBV2,.,TRBD1,13,TRBJ1-2,TGTGCCAGCCACAGACAGGGGATGAAGGGCTACACCTTC,CASHRQGMKGYTF
TRBV2,.,.,13,TRBJ1-2,TGTGCCAGCAGTGAAGGGGCAGGGTATGGCTACACCTTC,CASSEGAGYGYTF
TRBV5-4,.,TRBD1,15,TRBJ2-1,TGTGCCAGCAGCTTGGAACAGGGGGCAAATAATGAGCAGTTCTTC,CASSLEQGANNEQFF
TRBV19,.,TRBD2,15,TRBJ2-1,TGTGCCAGTAGCCCGGTCCTAGCGGGAGGATATGAGCAGTTCTTC,CASSPVLAGGYEQFF
TRBV7-9,.,TRBD1,14,TRBJ1-1,TGTGCCAGCAGCTTAGAGGGGGCGGCGGCTGAAGCTTTCTTT,CASSLEGAAAEAFF
TRBV6-1,.,TRBD1,17,TRBJ1-5,TGTGCCAGCAGTGACCGACAGGGGATACTCAGCAATCAGCCCCAGCATTTT,CASSDRQGILSNQPQHF
TRBV10-3,.,.,15,TRBJ2-2,TGTGCCATCAGTGAGTCTGTCTCGAACACCGGGGAGCTGTTTTTT,CAISESVSNTGELFF
TRBV5-6,.,TRBD1,14,TRBJ2-1,TGTGCCAGCAGCTGGGGGACAGGGCATCACGAGCAGTTCTTC,CASSWGTGHHEQFF
TRBV19,once,.,15,TRBJ2-2,TGTGCCAGTAGTATATTGGCGGATTACACCGGGGAGCTGTTTTTT,CASSILADYTGELFF
TRBV7-3,.,.,21,TRBJ2-1,TGTGCCAGCAGTAGGTCCCCGGGGGGCGACTCCTTCATGACCCAAGATGATGAGCAGTTCTTC,CASSRSPGGDSFMTQDDEQFF
TRBV5-1,.,.,13,TRBJ2-1,TGCGCCAGCAGCTTGCAAGCCTACAATGAGCAGTTCTTC,CASSLQAYNEQFF
TRBV29-1,.,.,16,TRBJ2-6,TGCAGCGTAGCGCGGGACACTGACTCTGGGGCCAACGTCCTGACTTTC,CSVARDTDSGANVLTF
TRBV6-1,.,.,12,TRBJ1-4,TGTGCCAGCAGGGGCTTGGATGAAAAACTGTTTTTT,CASRGLDEKLFF
TRBV7-8,.,.,14,TRBJ2-1,TGTGCCAGCAGCTTAGGGGACACCTACAATGAGCAGTTCTTC,CASSLGDTYNEQFF
TRBV7-9,.,TRBD1,16,TRBJ1-1,TGTGCCAGCAGCTCCGGGACAGGGGGCCTGAACACTGAAGCTTTCTTT,CASSSGTGGLNTEAFF
TRBV29-1,.,.,13,TRBJ2-2,TGCAGCGTTGAGGCAGAGAACACCGGGGAGCTGTTTTTT,CSVEAENTGELFF
TRBV27,.,TRBD1,13,TRBJ1-5,TGTGCCAGTCGGACAGGGCTCGAGGGGCCCCAGCATTTT,CASRTGLEGPQHF
TRBV14,.,.,14,TRBJ2-2,TGTGCCAGCAGCCCCCGTTTGAGGACCGGGGAGCTGTTTTTT,CASSPRLRTGELFF
TRBV7-2,.,TRBD1,14,TRBJ2-7,TGTGCCAGCAGCTACTGGACAGGACCCTACGAGCAGTACTTC,CASSYWTGPYEQYF
TRBV6-5,.,.,12,TRBJ2-7,TGTGCCAGCAGTTCCTCCGCCTACGAGCAGTACTTC,CASSSSAYEQYF